This T cell receptor (beta chain) was retrieved from a study of cytomegalovirus exposure and HLA in healthy donors. This clone has more than one count but fewer than ten. Its antigen remains unknown. Primers for the PCR totalled 60 Vbeta and 13 Jbeta. This table comes from immunoSEQ multiplex PCR, and its TCRdb copy is limited to in-frame clones, with some not included. This sample yields fewer than 150,000 clones, of which approximately 61% are seen a single time; over 1.5% belongs to the top ten. Findings of the study overall: Later work showed greater clonal expansion in HLA-associated TCR beta chains than in equally common others. Follow-up analysis found HLA locus-dependent TCR association rates, highest for DRB1 and lowest for HLA-C. Most of the CMV-associated TCR beta chains (in a later analysis) appeared to be HLA-restricted.

The CDR3 consists of 15 residues. Germline trimming cut 0 bases from V and 8 bases from J; bases unmatched to any gene: 4. Germline V gene data show CDR1 as SGHRS and CDR2 as YFSETQ. The material sequenced was PBMCs. The clonotype was recovered from a human donor in good health. The V call is TRBV5-1, the J call TRBJ2-1, with 11 positions matching TRBD2. The CDR3 DNA follows: TGCGCCAGCAGCTTGGGTAGCGGGAGGGTCGATGAGCAGTTCTTC. It is translated as CASSLGSGRVDEQFF.